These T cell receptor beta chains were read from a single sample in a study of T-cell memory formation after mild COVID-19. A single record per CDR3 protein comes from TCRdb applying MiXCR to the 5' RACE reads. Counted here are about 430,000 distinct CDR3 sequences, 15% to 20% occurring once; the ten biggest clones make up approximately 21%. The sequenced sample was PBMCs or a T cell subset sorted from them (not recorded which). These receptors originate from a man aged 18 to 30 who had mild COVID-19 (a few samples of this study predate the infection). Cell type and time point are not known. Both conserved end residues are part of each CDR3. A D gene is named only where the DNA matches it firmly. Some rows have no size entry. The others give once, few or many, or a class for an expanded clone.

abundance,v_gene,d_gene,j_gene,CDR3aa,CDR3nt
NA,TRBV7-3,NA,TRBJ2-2,CASSRGTNTGELFF,TGTGCCAGCAGTCGGGGGACGAACACCGGGGAGCTGTTTTTT
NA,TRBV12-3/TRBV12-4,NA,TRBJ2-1,CASSLIASNEQFF,TGTGCCAGCAGTTTGATTGCTTCCAATGAGCAGTTCTTC
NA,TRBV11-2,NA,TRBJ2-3,CASSPQGAVKVF,TGTGCCAGCAGCCCCCAGGGAGCCGTCAAAGTGTTT
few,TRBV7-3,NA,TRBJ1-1,CASSSRQDREAFF,TGTGCCAGCAGCTCTAGACAAGACAGGGAAGCTTTCTTT
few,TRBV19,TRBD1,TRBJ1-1,CASSIPSWTGTRNTEAFF,TGTGCCAGTAGTATCCCCTCATGGACAGGGACGCGGAACACTGAAGCTTTCTTT
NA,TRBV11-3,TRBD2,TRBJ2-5,CASSLSGGAQTQYF,TGTGCCAGCAGCTTAAGCGGGGGGGCGCAGACCCAGTACTTC
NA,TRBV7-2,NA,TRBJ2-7,CASSLVISPFSYYEQYF,TGTGCCAGCAGCTTAGTTATCAGCCCTTTCTCCTACTACGAGCAGTACTTC
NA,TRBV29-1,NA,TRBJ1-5,CSVGGLNQPQHF,TGCAGCGTAGGGGGACTTAATCAGCCCCAGCATTTT
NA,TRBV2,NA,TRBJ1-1,CASSEIPPGSNTEAFF,TGTGCCAGCAGTGAAATCCCCCCAGGGTCTAACACTGAAGCTTTCTTT
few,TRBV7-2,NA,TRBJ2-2,CASSLERTTTGELFF,TGTGCCAGCAGCTTAGAAAGGACAACCACCGGGGAGCTGTTTTTT
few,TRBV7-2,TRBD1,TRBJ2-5,CASSLDGTVLTQETQYF,TGTGCCAGCAGCTTAGACGGGACAGTCCTAACGCAAGAGACCCAGTACTTC
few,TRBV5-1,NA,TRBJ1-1,CASSWRPGEAGTEAFF,TGCGCCAGCAGCTGGCGGCCAGGGGAAGCTGGCACTGAAGCTTTCTTT
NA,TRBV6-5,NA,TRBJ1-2,CASSDSGSRYTF,TGTGCCAGCAGTGACTCGGGGTCTCGCTACACCTTC
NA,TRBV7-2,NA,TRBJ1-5,CASSLTGVGGGQPQHF,TGTGCCAGCAGCTTAACAGGCGTGGGGGGCGGTCAGCCCCAGCATTTT
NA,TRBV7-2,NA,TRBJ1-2,CASSLEKEFYGYTF,TGTGCCAGCAGCTTAGAAAAGGAATTCTATGGCTACACCTTC
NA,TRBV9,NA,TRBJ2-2,CASRSSGVGTGELFF,TGTGCCAGCAGAAGTTCAGGGGTGGGGACCGGGGAGCTGTTTTTT
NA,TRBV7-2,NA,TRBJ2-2,CASSSQRASNTGELFF,TGTGCCAGCAGCTCCCAACGGGCGTCGAACACCGGGGAGCTGTTTTTT
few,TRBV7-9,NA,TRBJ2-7,CASSSYRDSGLEQYF,TGTGCCAGCAGCTCATACCGGGACTCTGGCTTGGAGCAGTACTTC
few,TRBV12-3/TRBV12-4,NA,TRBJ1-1,CASSSIPDGTEAFF,TGTGCCAGCAGTTCCATCCCGGATGGTACTGAAGCTTTCTTT
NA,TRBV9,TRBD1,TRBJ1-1,CASSAWTGAGNTEAFF,TGTGCCAGCAGCGCTTGGACAGGGGCCGGTAACACTGAAGCTTTCTTT
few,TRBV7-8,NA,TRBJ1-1,CASSLSQTEAFF,TGTGCCAGCAGCTTATCTCAAACTGAAGCTTTCTTT
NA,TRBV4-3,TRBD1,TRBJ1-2,CASSQDRGQWNYGYTF,TGCGCCAGCAGCCAAGATAGGGGACAGTGGAACTATGGCTACACCTTC
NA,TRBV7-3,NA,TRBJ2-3,CASSPPGNTDTQYF,TGTGCCAGCAGCCCTCCAGGGAACACAGATACGCAGTATTTT
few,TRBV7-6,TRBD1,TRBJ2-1,CASSWGTGYFNEQFF,TGTGCCAGCAGCTGGGGGACAGGGTATTTCAATGAGCAGTTCTTC
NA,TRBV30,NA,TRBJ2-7,CAWSVQVGSSYEQYF,TGTGCCTGGAGTGTACAAGTCGGCAGCTCCTACGAGCAGTACTTC
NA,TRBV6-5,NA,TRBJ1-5,CASSLMQQGVGPTQPQHF,TGTGCCAGCAGTCTGATGCAACAGGGCGTGGGGCCGACTCAGCCCCAGCATTTT
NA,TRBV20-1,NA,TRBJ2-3,CSASEQFTDTQYF,TGCAGTGCTAGTGAACAATTCACAGATACGCAGTATTTT
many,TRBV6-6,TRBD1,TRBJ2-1,CAISRGTGGGNEQFF,TGTGCCATCTCAAGGGGGACAGGGGGCGGGAATGAGCAGTTCTTC
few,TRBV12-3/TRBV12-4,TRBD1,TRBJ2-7,CASQGVSYEQYF,TGTGCCAGCCAGGGGGTCTCCTACGAGCAGTACTTC
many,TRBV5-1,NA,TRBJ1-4,CASSLGRANEKLFF,TGCGCCAGCAGCTTGGGGCGCGCTAATGAAAAACTGTTTTTT
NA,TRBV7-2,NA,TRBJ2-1,CASSPRGPEQFF,TGTGCCAGCAGCCCCCGAGGGCCCGAGCAGTTCTTC
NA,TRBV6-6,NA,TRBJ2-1,CASSYVTVEQFF,TGTGCCAGCAGTTACGTTACAGTTGAGCAGTTCTTC
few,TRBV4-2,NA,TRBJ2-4,CASSQGRGANIQYF,TGTGCCAGCAGCCAAGGAAGGGGCGCGAACATTCAGTACTTC
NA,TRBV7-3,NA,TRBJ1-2,CASSLLGGGGYTF,TGTGCCAGCAGCCTCCTGGGGGGAGGAGGCTACACCTTC
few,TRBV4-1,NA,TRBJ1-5,CASSQDRAGVASSNQPQHF,TGCGCCAGCAGCCAAGATCGGGCAGGGGTTGCCTCCAGCAATCAGCCCCAGCATTTT
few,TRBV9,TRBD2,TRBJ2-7,CASSATSGGYEQYF,TGTGCCAGCAGCGCGACTAGCGGGGGCTACGAGCAGTACTTC
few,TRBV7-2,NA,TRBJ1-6,CASSRDSMSPLHF,TGTGCCAGCAGCCGAGACTCTATGTCACCCCTCCACTTT
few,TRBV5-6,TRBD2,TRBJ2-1,CASSRTSGLSYNEQFF,TGTGCCAGCAGCCGGACTAGCGGACTCTCCTACAATGAGCAGTTCTTC
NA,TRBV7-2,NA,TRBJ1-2,CASSFYQRANYGYTF,TGTGCCAGCAGCTTCTACCAAAGGGCTAACTATGGCTACACCTTC
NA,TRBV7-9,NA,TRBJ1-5,CASSLKGNQPQHF,TGTGCCAGCAGCTTAAAGGGTAATCAGCCCCAGCATTTT
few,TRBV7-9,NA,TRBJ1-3,CASSLAGRGFGNTIYF,TGTGCCAGCAGCTTAGCGGGCCGGGGATTCGGAAACACCATATATTTT
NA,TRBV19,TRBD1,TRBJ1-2,CASSAHARDRGRGGYTF,TGTGCCAGTAGTGCTCACGCAAGGGACAGGGGGCGCGGAGGCTACACCTTC
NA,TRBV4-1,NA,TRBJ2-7,CASSQEQISYEQYF,TGCGCCAGCAGCCAAGAGCAGATCTCCTACGAGCAGTACTTC
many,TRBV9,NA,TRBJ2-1,CASGGYSTYNEQFF,TGTGCCAGCGGAGGATACAGCACTTACAATGAGCAGTTCTTC
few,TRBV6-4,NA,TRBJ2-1,CASRAQGTTHEQFF,TGTGCCAGCAGAGCCCAGGGTACGACGCATGAGCAGTTCTTC
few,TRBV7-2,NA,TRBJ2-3,CASSLLGSDTQYF,TGTGCCAGCAGCTTATTGGGATCAGATACGCAGTATTTT
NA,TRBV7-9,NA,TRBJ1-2,CASSSSGTYGYTF,TGTGCCAGCAGCTCATCAGGGACCTATGGCTACACCTTC
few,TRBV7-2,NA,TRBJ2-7,CASSNSEGGEQYF,TGTGCCAGCAGCAACTCCGAGGGGGGGGAGCAGTACTTC
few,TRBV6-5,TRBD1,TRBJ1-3,CASSEGQGNTIYF,TGTGCCAGCAGTGAAGGACAGGGTAACACCATATATTTT
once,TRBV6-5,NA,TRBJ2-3,CASSYSEASTDTQYF,TGTGCCAGCAGTTACTCAGAGGCTAGCACAGATACGCAGTATTTT
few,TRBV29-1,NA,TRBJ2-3,CSVEVWGLQSTDTQYF,TGCAGCGTTGAAGTCTGGGGGCTTCAATCCACAGATACGCAGTATTTT
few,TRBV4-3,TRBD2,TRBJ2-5,CASSQQLARAQETQYF,TGCGCCAGCAGCCAGCAACTAGCGCGAGCCCAAGAGACCCAGTACTTC